Shown below are 27 T cell receptor beta chains from a single sample sequenced in a study of radiation and T cells in renal cell carcinoma. Produced via immunoSEQ multiplex PCR; TCRdb's table is partial and in-frame only. This sample has 75,000 to 95,000 clones, with roughly 80% found just once. Time point indicated: blood 4 weeks post-SBRT, at nephrectomy. The treatment is: 15 Gy SBRT to primary tumor, nephrectomy 4 weeks later. Sample: blood, taken from a patient whose treatment included radiotherapy and nephrectomy. These receptors were collected from a man aged 50-59 years with renal cell carcinoma.

V is TRBV5-1 and J is TRBJ1-4, with 7 bases that match TRBD1. Germline values: CDR1 SGHRS, CDR2 YFSETQ. Trimming removed 3 bases from V and 5 bases from J; junction bases left unmatched: 7. The CDR3 runs to 15 residues. CDR3 amino acids: CASSSGQVDNEKLFF. CDR3 in DNA: TGCGCCAGCAGCTCCGGACAGGTCGACAATGAAAAACTGTTTTTT. The whole variable domain, remainder taken from reference TRBV5-1 and TRBJ1-4, is KAGVTQTPRYLIKTRGQQVTLSCSPISGHRSVSWYQQTPGQGLQFLFEYFSETQRNKGNFPGRFSGRQFSNSRSEMNVSTLELGDSALYLCASSSGQVDNEKLFFGSGTQLSVL.

This clone was found once. The genes are TRBV19 and TRBJ1-6; TRBD1 might be the D (5 bases). CDR1 LNHDA and CDR2 SQIVND come from the germline V gene (reference sequence). V lost 3 bases and J lost 0, with 18 bases in between. This CDR3 spans 19 amino acids. The CDR3 DNA sequence: TGTGCCAGTAGTATTCAGGGTGCAATGCCAAGCTCCTATAATTCACCCCTCCACTTT. This codes for CASSIQGAMPSSYNSPLHF. The full variable domain, in which reference TRBV19 and TRBJ1-6 provide the parts outside the CDR3, is DGGITQSPKYLFRKEGQNVTLSCEQNLNHDAMYWYRQDPGQGLRLIYYSQIVNDFQKGDIAEGYSVSREKKESFPLTVTSAQKNPTAFYLCASSIQGAMPSSYNSPLHFGNGTRLTVT.

The chain combines TRBV6-1 with TRBJ1-3; D may be TRBD1 (6 bases). Trimming stripped 10 bases from V and 4 bases from J, with 17 bases between. CDR1 and CDR2 from the germline V gene are MNHNS and SASEGT. This CDR3 contains 14 residues. This CDR3 is CATYPGAGGNTIYF. CDR3 in DNA: TGTGCCACCTATCCGGGGGCAGGGGGAAACACCATATATTTT.

The chain uses TRBV25-1 and TRBJ2-3; TRBD2 agrees at 7 bases. V gave up 5 bases and J gave up 1 base; unmatched junction bases: 6. Germline V gives CDR1 MGHDK, CDR2 SYGVNS. The CDR3 is 15 residues long. In DNA form, the CDR3 reads TGTGCCAGCAGTCCGGGGGGTCGGGGCACAGATACGCAGTATTTT. It translates to CASSPGGRGTDTQYF.

The V gene is TRBV18, the J gene TRBJ2-7; D tentatively fits TRBD1 or TRBD2 (5 bases each). CDR3 length: 14 amino acids. Germline CDR1 KGHSH, CDR2 LQKENI. V was shortened by 3 bases and J by 6 bases, with 15 bases between the two germline ends. The CDR3 region has the DNA TGTGCCAGCTCACCCGATCAGGGACGTTCCGAGCAGTACTTC. Its protein is CASSPDQGRSEQYF. Full variable domain (remainder filled in from reference TRBV18 and TRBJ2-7): NAGVMQNPRHLVRRRGQEARLRCSPMKGHSHVYWYRQLPEEGLKFMVYLQKENIIDESGMPKERFSAEFPKEGPSILRIQQVVRGDSAAYFCASSPDQGRSEQYFGPGTRLTVT.

The rearrangement links TRBV5-1 to TRBJ1-1, with TRBD1 matching over 7 bases. Unmatched junction bases numbered 10, after V lost 4 bases and J lost 4 bases. Germline CDR1 is SGHRS and CDR2 is YFSETQ. The CDR3 spans 15 residues. CDR3 residues: CASSTGQEGSTEAFF. CDR3 bases: TGCGCCAGCAGCACCGGACAGGAAGGGAGCACTGAAGCTTTCTTT.

V usage is TRBV5-1 and J usage is TRBJ2-1; TRBD1 agrees at 9 bases. CDR1 and CDR2 (germline): SGHRS, YFSETQ. The CDR3 spans 14 residues. V was clipped by 3 bases and J by 7 bases; unmatched bases: 5. CDR3 bases: TGCGCCAGCAGCTGGGGACAGGGAATGAATGAGCAGTTCTTC. Translating gives CASSWGQGMNEQFF.

The DNA for the CDR3 is TGCGCCAGCAGTTCCGGGACGGATAACTACGAGCAGTACTTC. It is translated as CASSSGTDNYEQYF. The J gene is TRBJ2-7, the V gene TRBV5-1, with D tentatively TRBD1 or TRBD2 (5 bases each). The CDR3 spans 14 residues. V was trimmed by 5 bases and J by 3 bases, leaving 15 bases between them. CDR1 SGHRS and CDR2 YFSETQ come from the germline V gene.

CDR3 sequence (DNA): TGTGCCAGTAGTTTTTACGGCAACACTGAAGCTTTCTTT. It yields the protein CASSFYGNTEAFF. The chain links TRBV19 to TRBJ1-1; no clear D. This CDR3 has 13 amino acids. V lost 5 bases and J lost 2, with 9 bases in between. Germline V gene data show CDR1 as LNHDA and CDR2 as SQIVND (reference sequence).

Ten or more counts support this clone. The chain carries TRBV7-9 and TRBJ2-1; 8 nucleotides line up with TRBD2. CDR1 SEHNR and CDR2 FQNEAQ come from the germline V gene (reference sequence). CDR3 length equals 13 residues. V was clipped by 4 bases and J by 9 bases; unmatched bases: 5. This chain's CDR3 is CASSSNLAGEQFF. The CDR3 DNA reads as TGTGCCAGCAGCTCCAACCTAGCGGGTGAGCAGTTCTTC.

J is TRBJ2-7 and V is TRBV19; no clear D. Trimming shortened V by 10 bases and J by 4 bases, and 23 bases separated the two germline ends. The germline V gene encodes CDR1 LNHDA and CDR2 SQIVND (reference sequence). This CDR3 region has 15 residues. The DNA for the CDR3 is TGTGCCAAGCCGAAGCGTGGCCAGCCCAGGTACGAGCAGTACTTC. Amino acid sequence: CAKPKRGQPRYEQYF. Full variable domain (missing parts from reference TRBV19 and TRBJ2-7): DGGITQSPKYLFRKEGQNVTLSCEQNLNHDAMYWYRQDPGQGLRLIYYSQIVNDFQKGDIAEGYSVSREKKESFPLTVTSAQKNPTAFYLCAKPKRGQPRYEQYFGPGTRLTVT.

V is TRBV27 and J is TRBJ1-4, with D possibly TRBD1 on 5 matching bases. With 7 bases removed from V and 4 bases from J, the gap between germline ends came to 10 bases. Germline CDR1 reads MNHEY; CDR2 reads SMNVEV (reference sequence). The CDR3 is made up of 13 amino acids. CDR3 nucleotides: TGTGCCAGCAAAGACAGATATAATGAAAAACTGTTTTTT. Its protein is CASKDRYNEKLFF. Variable domain in full (rest from reference TRBV27 and TRBJ1-4): EAQVTQNPRYLITVTGKKLTVTCSQNMNHEYMSWYRQDPGLGLRQIYYSMNVEVTDKGDVPEGYKVSRKEKRNFPLILESPSPNQTSLYFCASKDRYNEKLFFGSGTQLSVL.

The gene calls are TRBV30 and TRBJ1-2; TRBD1 matches at 7 bases. Germline-derived CDR1 and CDR2 are GTSNPN and SVGIG (reference sequence). V shed 3 bases and J 6 bases; nucleotides not matched to a gene: 7. This CDR3 region has 13 residues. The CDR3 here is CAWSAQTGNGYTF. The CDR3 nucleotides are TGTGCCTGGAGCGCGCAGACAGGGAATGGCTACACCTTC.

The V gene is TRBV6-1, the J gene TRBJ1-5; TRBD1 aligns across 7 bases. The CDR3 totals 14 residues. Per the germline V gene, CDR1 is MNHNS and CDR2 is SASEGT. The ends lost 3 bases at V and 6 bases at J; junction bases unmatched: 5. In nucleotides, the CDR3 is TGTGCCAGCAGTGAGGGACAGATTATTCAGCCCCAGCATTTT. This gives the protein CASSEGQIIQPQHF.

The rearrangement links TRBV6-6 to TRBJ2-7; 9 bases are a match to TRBD2. CDR3 length: 16 amino acids. Germline loops: CDR1 MNHNY, CDR2 SVGAGI (reference sequence). V dropped 2 bases and J dropped 3; count of bases not matched to a gene: 8. The CDR3 protein is CASSYASGGRFYEQYF. DNA of the CDR3: TGTGCCAGCAGTTACGCAAGCGGGGGGCGCTTCTACGAGCAGTACTTC.

This chain connects TRBV19 to TRBJ1-2, with TRBD1 identical over 7 bases. CDR1 is LNHDA and CDR2 is SQIVND in the germline V gene (reference sequence). Losses at the gene ends were 3 bases for V and 3 bases for J; bases not matched to a gene: 13. The CDR3 runs to 17 residues. As DNA, the CDR3 is TGTGCCAGTAGTATCCCTTCGACAGGGCTCCCTCACTATGGCTACACCTTC. It codes for CASSIPSTGLPHYGYTF.

The chain has TRBV7-3 and TRBJ2-5; D might be TRBD2 (6 bases). Germline V gene sequence: CDR1 SGHTA, CDR2 FQGTGA. This CDR3 has 14 residues. Trimming stripped 5 bases from V and 3 bases from J, with 13 bases between. The CDR3 here is CASSLMGLEETQYF. In nucleotides, the CDR3 is TGTGCCAGCAGCCTAATGGGACTGGAAGAGACCCAGTACTTC. Based on the CDR3 plus reference TRBV7-3 and TRBJ2-5, the full variable domain is GAGVSQTPSNKVTEKGKYVELRCDPISGHTALYWYRQSLGQGPEFLIYFQGTGAADDSGLPNDRFFAVRPEGSVSTLKIQRTERGDSAVYLCASSLMGLEETQYFGPGTRLLVL.

The chain is built from TRBV12-5 and TRBJ2-2; TRBD1 agrees at 9 bases. The CDR3 runs 15 residues. Germline lookup yields CDR1 LGHNT and CDR2 FRNRAP. After removal of 6 bases from V and 1 base from J, the junction contained 3 bases not matched to a gene. The CDR3 loop reads CASGRGQGNTGELFF. DNA of the CDR3: TGTGCTAGTGGCCGGGGACAGGGGAACACCGGGGAGCTGTTTTTT. The entire variable domain, with the rest obtained from reference TRBV12-5 and TRBJ2-2, is as follows: DARVTQTPRHKVTEMGQEVTMRCQPILGHNTVFWYRQTMMQGLELLAYFRNRAPLDDSGMPKDRFSAEMPDATLATLKIQPSEPRDSAVYFCASGRGQGNTGELFFGEGSRLTVL.

This clone was detected only a few times. This chain uses TRBV28 with TRBJ1-5; 9 bases align to TRBD1. J lost 8 bases, V lost 6 bases, and 5 bases had no gene match. Germline CDR1 MDHEN, CDR2 SYDVKM. The CDR3 runs to 13 residues. CDR3 residues: CASSRDRDEPQHF. The CDR3 region has the DNA TGTGCCAGCAGCAGGGACAGGGATGAGCCCCAGCATTTT.

This sequence joins TRBV4-2 and TRBJ2-7; 10 bases agree with TRBD2. The germline gives CDR1 LGHNA, CDR2 YNFKEQ. V trimming: 1 base; J trimming: 0 bases; junction bases outside the gene matches: 9. The CDR3 loop spans 18 amino acids. The CDR3 loop reads CASSQVLAGEFASYEQYF. The CDR3 DNA reads TGTGCCAGCAGCCAAGTCCTAGCGGGAGAATTCGCCTCCTACGAGCAGTACTTC.

The gene calls are TRBV5-1 and TRBJ1-4, with D unresolved. The V end was cut by 5 bases, the J end by 1 base, with 15 bases between. This CDR3 has 16 residues. Germline assignment: CDR1 SGHRS and CDR2 YFSETQ. This CDR3 is CASRTGQTETNEKLFF. For the CDR3, the DNA is TGCGCCAGCAGAACGGGTCAGACGGAAACTAATGAAAAACTGTTTTTT. The whole variable domain, remainder taken from reference TRBV5-1 and TRBJ1-4, is KAGVTQTPRYLIKTRGQQVTLSCSPISGHRSVSWYQQTPGQGLQFLFEYFSETQRNKGNFPGRFSGRQFSNSRSEMNVSTLELGDSALYLCASRTGQTETNEKLFFGSGTQLSVL.

The genes are TRBV27 and TRBJ2-3; D unresolved. The CDR3 consists of 14 residues. Germline CDR1 and CDR2: MNHEY and SMNVEV (reference sequence). Trimming cost V 5 bases and J 2 bases, with 11 bases left between them. CDR3 coding DNA: TGTGCCAGCAGTCCACGACCATACACAGATACGCAGTATTTT. Its translation is CASSPRPYTDTQYF.

V is TRBV30 and J is TRBJ2-3; D is perhaps TRBD1 or TRBD2 (5 bases each). The germline gives CDR1 GTSNPN, CDR2 SVGIG (reference sequence). V lost 5 bases and J 8 bases, leaving 17 bases between the germline ends. CDR3 size: 13 residues. CDR3 amino acids: CAWGDGARVTQYF. The CDR3 DNA reads TGTGCCTGGGGGGACGGGGCTCGGGTTACGCAGTATTTT. Together with reference TRBV30 and TRBJ2-3, the CDR3 gives the full variable domain: SQTIHQWPATLVQPVGSPLSLECTVEGTSNPNLYWYRQAAGRGLQLLFYSVGIGQISSEVPQNLSASRPQDRQFILSSKKLLLSDSGFYLCAWGDGARVTQYFGPGTRLTVL.

The chain has TRBV5-1 and TRBJ2-3, with no clear D. Per the germline V gene, CDR1 is SGHRS and CDR2 is YFSETQ. The CDR3 contains 11 residues. Deletions cut 4 bases from V and 5 bases from J, with 5 bases between. The CDR3 protein is CASSPGDTQYF. In DNA form, the CDR3 reads TGCGCCAGCAGCCCGGGAGATACGCAGTATTTT.

The rearrangement joins TRBV6-4 to TRBJ1-2; possible D gene TRBD1, 5 bases. The V end lost 8 bases, the J end lost 2 bases, and 18 bases lay between the germline ends. The CDR3 sequence is 15 residues long. In germline, CDR1 is MRHNA, CDR2 SNTAGT. The CDR3: CASRTGPTSNYGYTF. Written as DNA, the CDR3 is TGTGCCAGCCGGACGGGACCTACATCCAACTATGGCTACACCTTC.

This clone was recorded once. The chain recombines TRBV19 with TRBJ2-5, with D unresolved. The germline CDR1 and CDR2 sequences are LNHDA and SQIVND (reference sequence). V lost 6 bases, J lost 3 bases, and 11 bases lay in between. This CDR3 is built from 13 residues. In nucleotides, the CDR3 is TGTGCCAGTAGACCCCGGCTCGAAGAGACCCAGTACTTC. It encodes CASRPRLEETQYF.

This chain joins TRBV18 and TRBJ1-2; a possible D gene is TRBD1 (6 bases). The CDR3 has 13 residues. Germline CDR1 KGHSH, CDR2 LQKENI. V lost 4 bases, J lost 1 base, and 7 bases lay in between. The CDR3 region is CASSQGDNYGYTF. CDR3 nucleotides: TGTGCCAGCTCACAGGGGGATAACTATGGCTACACCTTC. Variable domain in full (rest from reference TRBV18 and TRBJ1-2): NAGVMQNPRHLVRRRGQEARLRCSPMKGHSHVYWYRQLPEEGLKFMVYLQKENIIDESGMPKERFSAEFPKEGPSILRIQQVVRGDSAAYFCASSQGDNYGYTFGSGTRLTVV.